This note documents a single T cell receptor (beta chain) sequence. What it binds is unknown. This sample is drawn from a study of shared clonotypes between healthy human individuals. Study outcomes and limitations: How much donors shared clonotypes was expected to be affected by sequencing depth.

The repertoire was sequenced with immunoSEQ multiplex PCR; TCRdb's copy has only in-frame clones and lacks some. The repertoire holds approximately 810,000 clones, 80% to 95% seen once, with more than 20% in the top ten. The CDR3 is made up of 15 amino acids. Trimming stripped 0 bases from V and 4 bases from J, with 11 bases between. Germline V CDR1 and CDR2: SGHRS, YFSETQ. CD45RO-negative, CCR7-selected cells formed the naive CD8 fraction, which excluded terminally differentiated effector memory CD45RA+ cells. The V and J genes are TRBV5-1 and TRBJ1-5; D remains unclear. This TCR was recovered from a man aged 30-40 years in good health. Sequencing was performed on naive CD8+ T cells sorted from blood. The CDR3 coding sequence is TGCGCCAGCAGCTTGGAGGGTAATGATAATCAGCCCCAGCATTTT. Its protein is CASSLEGNDNQPQHF.